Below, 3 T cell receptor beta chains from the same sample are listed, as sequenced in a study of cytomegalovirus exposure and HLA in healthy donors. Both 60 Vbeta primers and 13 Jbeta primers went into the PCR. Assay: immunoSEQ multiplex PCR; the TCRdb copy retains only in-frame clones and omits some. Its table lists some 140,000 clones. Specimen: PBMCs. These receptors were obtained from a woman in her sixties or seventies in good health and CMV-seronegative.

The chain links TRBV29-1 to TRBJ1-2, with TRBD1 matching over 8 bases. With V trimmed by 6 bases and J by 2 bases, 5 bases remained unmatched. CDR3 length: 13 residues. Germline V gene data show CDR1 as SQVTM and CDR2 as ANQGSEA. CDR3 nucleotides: TGCAGCGTGGGGGGACAGGACAACTATGGCTACACCTTC. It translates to CSVGGQDNYGYTF. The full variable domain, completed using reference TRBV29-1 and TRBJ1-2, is SAVISQKPSRDICQRGTSLTIQCQVDSQVTMMFWYRQQPGQSLTLIATANQGSEATYESGFVIDKFPISRPNLTFSTLTVSNMSPEDSSIYLCSVGGQDNYGYTFGSGTRLTVV.

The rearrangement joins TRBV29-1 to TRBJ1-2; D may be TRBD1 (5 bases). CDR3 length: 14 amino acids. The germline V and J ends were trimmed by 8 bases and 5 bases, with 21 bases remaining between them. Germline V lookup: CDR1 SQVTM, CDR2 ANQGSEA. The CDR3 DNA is TGCAGCTCCGGAAGGGGTGGAGGGGTTTATGGCTACACCTTC. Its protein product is CSSGRGGGVYGYTF.

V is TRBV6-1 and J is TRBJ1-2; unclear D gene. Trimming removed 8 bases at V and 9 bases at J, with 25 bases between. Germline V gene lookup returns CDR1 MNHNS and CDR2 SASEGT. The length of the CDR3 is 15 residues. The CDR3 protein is CASVPLGVSLLSYTF. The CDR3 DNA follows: TGTGCCAGCGTCCCCCTCGGGGTCTCTTTATTAAGCTACACCTTC.